The T cell receptor (beta chain) described here comes from a study of blood T cell repertoires in COVID-19. Original processing methods: Counts of nucleated cells, estimated from reference gene primer amplification, were obtained. The assay was immunoSEQ multiplex PCR, and TCRdb's table has in-frame clones only and misses some. From that table come the V and J calls and clone size; the DNA was used to work out D and trimming. The sample has roughly 380,000 clones, over 75% seen once; the top ten hold about 1.6%. The germline gives CDR1 KGHSH, CDR2 LQKENI. V shed 4 bases, J shed 6 bases, and the junction held 5 bases outside the gene matches. The CDR3 extends over 15 amino acids.

The sample was peripheral blood. The chain employs TRBV18 and TRBJ2-1; TRBD2 matches at 11 bases. This receptor was obtained from a woman between 40 and 50 years old with COVID-19, enrolled during active disease. The CDR3 protein is CASSLLSGGANEQFF. CDR3 DNA: TGTGCCAGCTCACTCCTTAGCGGGGGGGCCAATGAGCAGTTCTTC. Full variable domain (rest looked up from reference TRBV18 and TRBJ2-1): NAGVMQNPRHLVRRRGQEARLRCSPMKGHSHVYWYRQLPEEGLKFMVYLQKENIIDESGMPKERFSAEFPKEGPSILRIQQVVRGDSAAYFCASSLLSGGANEQFFGPGTRLTVL.